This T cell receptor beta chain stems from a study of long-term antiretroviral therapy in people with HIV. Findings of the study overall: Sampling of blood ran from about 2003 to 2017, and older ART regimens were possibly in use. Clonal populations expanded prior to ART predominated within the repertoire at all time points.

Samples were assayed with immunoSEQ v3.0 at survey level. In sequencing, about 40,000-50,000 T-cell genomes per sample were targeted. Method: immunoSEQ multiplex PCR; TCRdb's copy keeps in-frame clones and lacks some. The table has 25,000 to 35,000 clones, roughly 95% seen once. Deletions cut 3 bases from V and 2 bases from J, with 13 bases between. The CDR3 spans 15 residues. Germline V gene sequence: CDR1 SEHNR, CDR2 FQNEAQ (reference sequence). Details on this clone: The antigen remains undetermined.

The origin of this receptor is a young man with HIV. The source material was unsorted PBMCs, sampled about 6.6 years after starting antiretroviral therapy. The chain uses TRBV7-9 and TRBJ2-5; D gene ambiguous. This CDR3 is CASSFSGTKQETQYF. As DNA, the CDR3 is TGTGCCAGCAGCTTCTCCGGTACGAAACAAGAGACCCAGTACTTC.